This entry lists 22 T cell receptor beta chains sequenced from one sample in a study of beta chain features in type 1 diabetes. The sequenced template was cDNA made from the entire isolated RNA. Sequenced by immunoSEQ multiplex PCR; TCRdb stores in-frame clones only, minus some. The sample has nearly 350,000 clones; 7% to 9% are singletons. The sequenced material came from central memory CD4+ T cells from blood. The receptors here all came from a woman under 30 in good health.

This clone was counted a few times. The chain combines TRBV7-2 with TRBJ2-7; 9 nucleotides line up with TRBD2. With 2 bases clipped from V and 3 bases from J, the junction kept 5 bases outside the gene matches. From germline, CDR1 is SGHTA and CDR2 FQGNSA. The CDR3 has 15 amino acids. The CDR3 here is CASSLLAGSDYEQYF. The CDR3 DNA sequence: TGTGCCAGCAGCTTACTAGCGGGAAGCGACTACGAGCAGTACTTC.

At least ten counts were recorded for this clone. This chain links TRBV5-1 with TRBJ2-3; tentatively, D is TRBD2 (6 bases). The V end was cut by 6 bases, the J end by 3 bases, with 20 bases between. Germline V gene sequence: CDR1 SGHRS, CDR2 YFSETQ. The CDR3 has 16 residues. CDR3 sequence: CASTLALARTTDTQYF. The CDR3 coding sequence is TGCGCCAGCACCCTCGCACTAGCACGCACGACAGATACGCAGTATTTT.

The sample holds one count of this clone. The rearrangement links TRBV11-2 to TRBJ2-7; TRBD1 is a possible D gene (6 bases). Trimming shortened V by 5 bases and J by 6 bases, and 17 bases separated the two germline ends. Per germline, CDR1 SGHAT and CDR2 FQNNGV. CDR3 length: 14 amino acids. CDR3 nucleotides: TGTGCCAGCAGCACCGCAGGTTGGGGGCGCGAGCAGTACTTC. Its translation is CASSTAGWGREQYF.

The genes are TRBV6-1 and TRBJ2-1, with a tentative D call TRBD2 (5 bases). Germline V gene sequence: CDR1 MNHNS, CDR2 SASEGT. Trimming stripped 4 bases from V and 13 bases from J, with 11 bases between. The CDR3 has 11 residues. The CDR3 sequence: CASSVRTGQFF. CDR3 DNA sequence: TGTGCCAGCAGTGTACGGACTGGCCAGTTCTTC.

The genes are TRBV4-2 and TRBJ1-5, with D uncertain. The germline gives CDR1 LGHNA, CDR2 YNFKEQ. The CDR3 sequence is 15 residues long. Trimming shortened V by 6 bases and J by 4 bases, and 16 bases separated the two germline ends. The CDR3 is CASSYTTETNQPQHF. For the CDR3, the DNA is TGTGCCAGCAGTTACACCACGGAGACTAATCAGCCCCAGCATTTT.

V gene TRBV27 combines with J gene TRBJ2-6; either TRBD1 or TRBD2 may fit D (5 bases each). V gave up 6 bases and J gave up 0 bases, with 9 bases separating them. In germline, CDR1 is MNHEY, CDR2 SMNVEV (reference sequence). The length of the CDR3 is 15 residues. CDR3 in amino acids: CASRTGLSGANVLTF. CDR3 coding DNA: TGTGCCAGCAGGACGGGGCTCTCTGGGGCCAACGTCCTGACTTTC.

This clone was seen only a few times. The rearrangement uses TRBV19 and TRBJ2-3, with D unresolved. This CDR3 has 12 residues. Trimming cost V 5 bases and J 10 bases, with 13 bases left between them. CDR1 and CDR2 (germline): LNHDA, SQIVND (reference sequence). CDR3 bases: TGTGCCAGTAGTCCCCACCTAGGACCGCAGTATTTT. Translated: CASSPHLGPQYF.

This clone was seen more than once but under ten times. The CDR3 DNA reads as TGCGCCAGCAGTCCGGGACAGGGGAACGAGCAGTACTTC. Translation: CASSPGQGNEQYF. This sequence joins TRBV5-1 and TRBJ2-7; 10 bases map to TRBD1. The germline V gene encodes CDR1 SGHRS and CDR2 YFSETQ. V trimming: 5 bases; J trimming: 5 bases; junction bases outside the gene matches: 4. This CDR3 has 13 amino acids.

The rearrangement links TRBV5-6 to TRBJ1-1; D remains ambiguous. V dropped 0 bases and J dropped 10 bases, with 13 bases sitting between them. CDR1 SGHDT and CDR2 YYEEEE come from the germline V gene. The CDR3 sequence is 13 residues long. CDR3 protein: CASSLAMSSGAFF. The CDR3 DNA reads TGTGCCAGCAGCTTGGCCATGTCCTCTGGAGCTTTCTTT.

The CDR3 coding sequence is TGCAGTGCTATCCTCCAGCGGGAGCAGTTCTTC. Translation: CSAILQREQFF. The chain uses TRBV20-1 and TRBJ2-1, with D tentatively TRBD2 (5 bases). The length of the CDR3 is 11 residues. The V gene's germline CDR1 is DFQATT and CDR2 SNEGSKA (reference sequence). V was clipped by 4 bases and J by 10 bases, with 11 bases between them.

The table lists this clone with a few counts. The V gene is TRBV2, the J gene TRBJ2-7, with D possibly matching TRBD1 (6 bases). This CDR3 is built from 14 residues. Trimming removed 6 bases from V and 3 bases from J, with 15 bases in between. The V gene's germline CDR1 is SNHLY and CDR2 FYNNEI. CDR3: CASSASGTLYEQYF. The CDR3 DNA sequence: TGTGCCAGCAGCGCTTCCGGGACACTCTACGAGCAGTACTTC.

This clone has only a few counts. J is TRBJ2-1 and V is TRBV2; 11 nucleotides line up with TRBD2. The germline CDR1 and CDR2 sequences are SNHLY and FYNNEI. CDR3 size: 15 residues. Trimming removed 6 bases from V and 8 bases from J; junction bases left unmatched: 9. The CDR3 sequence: CASSPSGRPRDEQFF. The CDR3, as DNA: TGTGCCAGCAGCCCTAGCGGGAGGCCTAGGGATGAGCAGTTCTTC.

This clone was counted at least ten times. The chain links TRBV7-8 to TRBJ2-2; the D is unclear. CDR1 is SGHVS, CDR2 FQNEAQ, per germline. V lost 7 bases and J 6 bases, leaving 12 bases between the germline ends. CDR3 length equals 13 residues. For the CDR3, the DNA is TGTGCCAGCATTTTCCACATACCCGGGGAGCTGTTTTTT. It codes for CASIFHIPGELFF.

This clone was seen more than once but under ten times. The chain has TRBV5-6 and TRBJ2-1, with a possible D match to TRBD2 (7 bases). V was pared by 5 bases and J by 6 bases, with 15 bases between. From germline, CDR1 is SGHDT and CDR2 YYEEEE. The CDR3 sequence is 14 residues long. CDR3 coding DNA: TGTGCCAGCAGAAACCAGGGGAGGGGCAATGAGCAGTTCTTC. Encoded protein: CASRNQGRGNEQFF.

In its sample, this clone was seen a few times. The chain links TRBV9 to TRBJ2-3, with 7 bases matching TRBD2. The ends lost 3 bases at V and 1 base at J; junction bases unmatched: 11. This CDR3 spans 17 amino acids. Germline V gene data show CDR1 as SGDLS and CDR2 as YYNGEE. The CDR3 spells CASSASAGSGGTDTQYF. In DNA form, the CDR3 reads TGTGCCAGCAGCGCCTCGGCGGGGAGCGGGGGCACAGATACGCAGTATTTT.

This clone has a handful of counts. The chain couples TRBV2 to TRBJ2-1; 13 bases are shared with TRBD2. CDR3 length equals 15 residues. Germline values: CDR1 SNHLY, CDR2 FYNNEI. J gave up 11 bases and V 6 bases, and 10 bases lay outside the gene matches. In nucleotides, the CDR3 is TGTGCCAGCAGCCTGCCGGGACTAGCGGGACCTAAGCAGTTCTTC. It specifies CASSLPGLAGPKQFF.

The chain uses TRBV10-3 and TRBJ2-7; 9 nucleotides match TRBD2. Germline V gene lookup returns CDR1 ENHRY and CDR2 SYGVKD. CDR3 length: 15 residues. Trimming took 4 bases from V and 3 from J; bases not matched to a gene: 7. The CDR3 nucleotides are TGTGCCATCAGTGCACAGGGTAGCGGGAGCTACGAGCAGTACTTC. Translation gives CAISAQGSGSYEQYF.

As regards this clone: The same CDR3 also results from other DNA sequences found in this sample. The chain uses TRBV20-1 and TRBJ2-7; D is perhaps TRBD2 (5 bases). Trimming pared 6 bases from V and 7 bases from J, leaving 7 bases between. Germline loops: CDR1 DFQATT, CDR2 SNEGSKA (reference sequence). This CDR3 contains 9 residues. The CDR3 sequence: CSAGEEQYF. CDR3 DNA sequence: TGCAGTGCCGGGGAGGAGCAGTACTTC.

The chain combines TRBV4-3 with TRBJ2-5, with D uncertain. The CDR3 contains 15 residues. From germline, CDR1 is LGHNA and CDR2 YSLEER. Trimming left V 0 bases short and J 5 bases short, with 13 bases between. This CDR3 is CASSQDRLGGETQYF. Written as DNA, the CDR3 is TGCGCCAGCAGCCAAGATCGGCTAGGTGGGGAGACCCAGTACTTC.

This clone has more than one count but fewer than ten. CDR3 in DNA: TGTGCCAGCAGTTCCCTCGGACAGGGTTTGACCGGGGAGCTGTTTTTT. It codes for CASSSLGQGLTGELFF. The chain uses TRBV28 and TRBJ2-2; 8 bases are shared with TRBD1. This CDR3 comprises 16 residues. V trimming: 4 bases; J trimming: 5 bases; junction bases outside the gene matches: 9. Germline CDR1 MDHEN, CDR2 SYDVKM. The full variable domain, its missing parts supplied by reference TRBV28 and TRBJ2-2, is DVKVTQSSRYLVKRTGEKVFLECVQDMDHENMFWYRQDPGLGLRLIYFSYDVKMKEKGDIPEGYSVSREKKERFSLILESASTNQTSMYLCASSSLGQGLTGELFFGEGSRLTVL.

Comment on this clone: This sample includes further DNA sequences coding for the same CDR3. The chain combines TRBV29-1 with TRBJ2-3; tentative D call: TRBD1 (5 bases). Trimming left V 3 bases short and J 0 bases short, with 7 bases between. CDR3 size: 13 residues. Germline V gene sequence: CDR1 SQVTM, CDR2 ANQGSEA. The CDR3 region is CSVETVSTDTQYF. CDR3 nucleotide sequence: TGCAGCGTTGAGACAGTTAGCACAGATACGCAGTATTTT.

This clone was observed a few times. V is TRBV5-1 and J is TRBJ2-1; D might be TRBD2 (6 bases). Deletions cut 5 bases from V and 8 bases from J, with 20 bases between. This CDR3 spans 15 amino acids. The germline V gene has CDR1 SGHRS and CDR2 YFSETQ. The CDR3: CASRRDLAGFDEQFF. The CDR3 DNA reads TGCGCCAGCAGACGGGACTTAGCAGGTTTTGATGAGCAGTTCTTC. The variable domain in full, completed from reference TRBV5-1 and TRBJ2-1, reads KAGVTQTPRYLIKTRGQQVTLSCSPISGHRSVSWYQQTPGQGLQFLFEYFSETQRNKGNFPGRFSGRQFSNSRSEMNVSTLELGDSALYLCASRRDLAGFDEQFFGPGTRLTVL.